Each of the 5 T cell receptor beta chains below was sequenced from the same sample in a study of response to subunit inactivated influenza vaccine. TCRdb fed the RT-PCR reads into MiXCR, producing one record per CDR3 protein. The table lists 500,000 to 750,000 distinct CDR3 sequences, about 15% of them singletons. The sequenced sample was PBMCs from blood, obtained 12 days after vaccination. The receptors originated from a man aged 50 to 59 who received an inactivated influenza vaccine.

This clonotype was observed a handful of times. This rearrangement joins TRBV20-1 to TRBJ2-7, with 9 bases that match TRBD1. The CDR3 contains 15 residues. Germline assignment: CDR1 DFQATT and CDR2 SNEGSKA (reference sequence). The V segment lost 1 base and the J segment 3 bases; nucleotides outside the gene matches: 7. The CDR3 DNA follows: TGCAGTGCTAGAGGAAGACAGGGGGACCACTACGAGCAGTACTTC. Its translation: CSARGRQGDHYEQYF.

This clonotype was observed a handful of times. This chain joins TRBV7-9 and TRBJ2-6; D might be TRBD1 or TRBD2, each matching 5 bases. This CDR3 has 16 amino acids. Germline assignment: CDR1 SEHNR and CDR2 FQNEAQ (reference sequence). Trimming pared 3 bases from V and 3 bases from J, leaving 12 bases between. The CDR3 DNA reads TGTGCCAGCAGCTTGTCTGGGGGTCGTGGGGCCAACGTCCTGACTTTC. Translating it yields CASSLSGGRGANVLTF.

The CDR3 spells CSVVIGAPWDTQYF. CDR3 nucleotide sequence: TGCAGCGTTGTCATAGGGGCACCATGGGATACGCAGTATTTT. This chain connects TRBV29-1 to TRBJ2-3, with a weak D call TRBD1 (5 bases). The germline V gene has CDR1 SQVTM and CDR2 ANQGSEA. The CDR3 runs 14 residues. V lost 4 bases and J lost 6, with 17 bases in between.

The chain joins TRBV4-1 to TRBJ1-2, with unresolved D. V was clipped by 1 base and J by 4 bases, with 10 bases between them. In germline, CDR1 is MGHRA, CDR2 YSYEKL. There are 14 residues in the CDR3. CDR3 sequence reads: CASSQVTQIYGYTF. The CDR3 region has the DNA TGCGCCAGCAGCCAAGTTACACAGATCTATGGCTACACCTTC.

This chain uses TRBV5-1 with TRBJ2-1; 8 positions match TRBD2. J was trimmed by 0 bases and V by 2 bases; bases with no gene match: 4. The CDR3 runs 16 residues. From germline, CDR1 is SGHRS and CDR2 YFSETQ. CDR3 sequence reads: CASSFGGRTSYNEQFF. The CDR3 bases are TGCGCCAGCAGCTTCGGCGGGAGGACCTCCTACAATGAGCAGTTCTTC.